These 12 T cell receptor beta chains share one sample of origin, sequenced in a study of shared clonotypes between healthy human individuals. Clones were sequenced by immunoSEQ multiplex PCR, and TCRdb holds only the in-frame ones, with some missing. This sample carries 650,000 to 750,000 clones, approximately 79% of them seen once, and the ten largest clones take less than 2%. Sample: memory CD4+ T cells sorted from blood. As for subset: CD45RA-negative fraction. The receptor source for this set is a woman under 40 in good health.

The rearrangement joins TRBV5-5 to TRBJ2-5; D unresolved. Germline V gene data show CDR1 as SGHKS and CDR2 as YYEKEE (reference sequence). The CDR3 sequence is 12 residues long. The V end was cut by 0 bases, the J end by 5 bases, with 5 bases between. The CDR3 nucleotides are TGTGCCAGCAGCTTGGCCGGTGAGACCCAGTACTTC. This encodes CASSLAGETQYF.

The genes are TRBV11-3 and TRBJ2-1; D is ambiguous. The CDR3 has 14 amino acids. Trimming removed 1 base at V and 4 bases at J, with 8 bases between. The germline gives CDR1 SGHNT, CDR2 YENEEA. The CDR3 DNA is TGTGCCAGCAGCTTAGCTCCCCAGTACAATGAGCAGTTCTTC. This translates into CASSLAPQYNEQFF.

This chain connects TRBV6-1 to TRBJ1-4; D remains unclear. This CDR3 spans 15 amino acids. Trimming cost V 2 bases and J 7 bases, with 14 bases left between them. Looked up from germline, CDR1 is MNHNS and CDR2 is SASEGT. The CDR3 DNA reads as TGTGCCAGCAGTGAATTCTTAACCCGGGGTGAAAAACTGTTTTTT. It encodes CASSEFLTRGEKLFF.

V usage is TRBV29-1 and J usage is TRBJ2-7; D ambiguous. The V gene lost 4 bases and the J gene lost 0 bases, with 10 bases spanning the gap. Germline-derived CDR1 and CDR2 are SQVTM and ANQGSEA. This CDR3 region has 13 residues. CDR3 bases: TGCAGCGTTGTTAGGGCCAGCTCCTACGAGCAGTACTTC. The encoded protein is CSVVRASSYEQYF.

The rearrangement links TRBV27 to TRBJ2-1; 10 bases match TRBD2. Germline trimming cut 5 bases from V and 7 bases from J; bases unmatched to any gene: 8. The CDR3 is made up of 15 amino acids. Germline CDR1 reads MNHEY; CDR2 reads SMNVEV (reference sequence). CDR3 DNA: TGTGCCAGCAGTCCACTAGCGGGAACAGTGAATGAGCAGTTCTTC. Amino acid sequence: CASSPLAGTVNEQFF.

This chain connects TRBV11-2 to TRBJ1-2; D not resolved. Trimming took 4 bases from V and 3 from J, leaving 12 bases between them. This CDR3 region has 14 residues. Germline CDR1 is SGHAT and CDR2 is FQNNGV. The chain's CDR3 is CASSSRAGYYGYTF. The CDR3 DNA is TGTGCCAGCAGCTCAAGGGCGGGGTACTATGGCTACACCTTC.

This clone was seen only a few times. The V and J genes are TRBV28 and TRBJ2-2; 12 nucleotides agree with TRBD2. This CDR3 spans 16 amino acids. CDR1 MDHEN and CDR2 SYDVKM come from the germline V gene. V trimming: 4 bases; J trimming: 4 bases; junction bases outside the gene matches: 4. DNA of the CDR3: TGTGCCAGCAGTTCCCTAGCGGGAGGGCCCACCGGGGAGCTGTTTTTT. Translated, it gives CASSSLAGGPTGELFF.

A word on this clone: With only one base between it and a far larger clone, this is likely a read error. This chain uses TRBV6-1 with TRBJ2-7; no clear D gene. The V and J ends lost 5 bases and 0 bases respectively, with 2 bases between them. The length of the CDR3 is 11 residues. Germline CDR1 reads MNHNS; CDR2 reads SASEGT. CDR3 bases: TGTGCCAGCAGTAACTCCTACGAGCAGTACTTC. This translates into CASSNSYEQYF.

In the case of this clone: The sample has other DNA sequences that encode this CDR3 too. The CDR3 here is CASSLTGGGETQYF. The CDR3 DNA sequence: TGCGCCAGCAGCTTGACAGGGGGTGGGGAGACCCAGTACTTC. V usage is TRBV5-1 and J usage is TRBJ2-5; 8 positions match TRBD1. V lost 1 base and J lost 5; bases outside the gene matches: 4. This CDR3 contains 14 residues. Germline assignment: CDR1 SGHRS and CDR2 YFSETQ.

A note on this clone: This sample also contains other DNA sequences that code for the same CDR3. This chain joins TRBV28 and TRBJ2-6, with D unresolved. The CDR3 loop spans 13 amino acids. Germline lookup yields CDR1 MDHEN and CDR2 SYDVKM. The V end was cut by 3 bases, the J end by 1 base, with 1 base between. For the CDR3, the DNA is TGTGCCAGCAGTTTGTCTGGGGCCAACGTCCTGACTTTC. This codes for CASSLSGANVLTF.

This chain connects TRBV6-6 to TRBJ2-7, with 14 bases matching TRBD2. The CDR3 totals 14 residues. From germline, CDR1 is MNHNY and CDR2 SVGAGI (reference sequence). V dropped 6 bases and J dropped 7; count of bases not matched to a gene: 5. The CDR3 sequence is CASSRGTSGSEQYF. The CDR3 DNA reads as TGTGCCAGCAGCCGTGGGACTAGCGGGAGTGAGCAGTACTTC.

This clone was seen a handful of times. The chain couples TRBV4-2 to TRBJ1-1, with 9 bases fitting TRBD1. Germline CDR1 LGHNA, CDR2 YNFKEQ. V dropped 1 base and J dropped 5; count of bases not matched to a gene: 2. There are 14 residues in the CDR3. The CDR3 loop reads CASSQGQGDTEAFF. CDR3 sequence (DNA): TGTGCCAGCAGCCAAGGACAGGGGGATACTGAAGCTTTCTTT.